Sequencing of this T cell receptor (beta chain) was carried out in a study of radiotherapy plus CTLA-4 blockade in lung cancer. CDR1 and CDR2 from the germline V gene are KGHSH and LQKENI. The CDR3 loop spans 16 amino acids. V lost 3 bases, J lost 4 bases, and 15 bases lay in between. Generated by immunoSEQ multiplex PCR, the TCRdb table keeps only in-frame clones and is missing some. The profile covers 95,000 to 150,000 clones, with 80% to 90% appearing a single time and 6.9% taken by the ten largest. J is TRBJ2-2 and V is TRBV18, with D unresolved. The TCR was taken from a human donor with non-small cell lung cancer that progressed on radiotherapy plus ipilimumab. The material sequenced was peripheral blood, taken from a patient treated with radiotherapy plus ipilimumab. CDR3 in DNA: TGTGCCAGCTCACCCTCGAGTGGGATAATCACCGGGGAGCTGTTTTTT. Translation: CASSPSSGIITGELFF.